The source of this TCR beta chain is a study of blood T cell repertoires in COVID-19. Study-wide background: The United States, Italy and Spain supplied acute and convalescent COVID-19 samples.

Using immunoSEQ multiplex PCR, the repertoire was profiled, and TCRdb retains in-frame clones only, with some absent. The sample yields 200,000 to 250,000 clones, roughly 82% seen once. The length of the CDR3 is 15 residues. Germline lookup yields CDR1 SGHTA and CDR2 FQGNSA. V lost 2 bases, J lost 6 bases, and 5 bases stayed unmatched. This TCR was recovered from a woman in her sixties or seventies with acute or convalescent COVID-19. The V and J genes are TRBV7-2 and TRBJ1-5, with 9 nucleotides matching TRBD1. Sequencing was done on a sample of peripheral blood. The CDR3 reads CASSLRTGEGQPQHF. Here the CDR3 DNA reads TGTGCCAGCAGCTTAAGGACAGGGGAGGGTCAGCCCCAGCATTTT. The full variable domain, its missing parts supplied by reference TRBV7-2 and TRBJ1-5, is GAGVSQSPSNKVTEKGKDVELRCDPISGHTALYWYRQSLGQGLEFLIYFQGNSAPDKSGLPSDRFSAERTGGSVSTLTIQRTQQEDSAVYLCASSLRTGEGQPQHFGDGTRLSIL.